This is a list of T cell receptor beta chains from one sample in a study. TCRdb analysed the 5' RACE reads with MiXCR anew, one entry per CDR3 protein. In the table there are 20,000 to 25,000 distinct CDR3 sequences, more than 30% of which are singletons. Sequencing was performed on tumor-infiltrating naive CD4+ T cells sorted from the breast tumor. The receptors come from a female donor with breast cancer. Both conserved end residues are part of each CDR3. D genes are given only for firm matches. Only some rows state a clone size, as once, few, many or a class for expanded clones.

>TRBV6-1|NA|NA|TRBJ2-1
CASSPQWGWRGYNEQFF
TGTGCCAGCAGTCCACAGTGGGGCTGGAGAGGCTACAATGAGCAGTTCTTC
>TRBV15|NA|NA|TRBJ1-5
CATSRQTGSFQHF
TGTGCCACCAGCAGACAGACAGGAAGTTTCCAGCATTTT
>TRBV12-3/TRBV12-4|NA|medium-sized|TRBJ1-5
CASSQLLTGGQPQHF
TGTGCCAGCAGTCAACTTCTGACAGGCGGTCAGCCCCAGCATTTT
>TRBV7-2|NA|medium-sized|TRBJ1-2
CASSSWTAEDYTF
TGTGCCAGCAGCTCCTGGACAGCGGAGGACTACACCTTC
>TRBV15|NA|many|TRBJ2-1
CATSRDHSHSYNEQFF
TGTGCCACCAGCAGAGATCATAGCCACTCCTACAATGAGCAGTTCTTC
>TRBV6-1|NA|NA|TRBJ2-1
CASKRGSSYNEQFF
TGTGCCAGCAAAAGGGGGAGCTCCTACAATGAGCAGTTCTTC
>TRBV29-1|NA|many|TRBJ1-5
CSVGTPGGNQPQHF
TGCAGCGTTGGGACCCCTGGGGGCAATCAGCCCCAGCATTTT
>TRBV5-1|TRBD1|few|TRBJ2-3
CASSPGTGGTDTQYF
TGCGCCAGCAGCCCCGGGACAGGGGGCACAGATACGCAGTATTTT
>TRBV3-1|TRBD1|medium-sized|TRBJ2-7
CASSQDRAYEQYF
TGTGCCAGCAGCCAGGACAGGGCCTACGAGCAGTACTTC
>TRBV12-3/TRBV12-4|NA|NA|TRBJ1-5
CASSFVEPNQPQHF
TGTGCCAGCAGTTTCGTTGAGCCCAATCAGCCCCAGCATTTT
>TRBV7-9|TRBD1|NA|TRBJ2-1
CASSSRQGTGNEQFF
TGTGCCAGCAGCTCCAGACAGGGAACGGGGAATGAGCAGTTCTTC
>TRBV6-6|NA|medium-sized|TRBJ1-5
CASSNNQPQHF
TGTGCCAGCAGTAACAATCAGCCCCAGCATTTT
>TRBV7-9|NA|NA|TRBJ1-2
CASSLSEGNYGYTF
TGTGCCAGCAGCTTAAGTGAGGGTAACTATGGCTACACCTTC
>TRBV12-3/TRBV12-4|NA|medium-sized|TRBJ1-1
CASSLVPGLGTEAFF
TGTGCCAGCAGTTTAGTTCCAGGGCTTGGCACTGAAGCTTTCTTT
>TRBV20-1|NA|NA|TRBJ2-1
CSARVGNEQFF
TGCAGTGCTAGAGTTGGTAATGAGCAGTTCTTC
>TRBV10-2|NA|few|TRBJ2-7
CASSGLDYEQYF
TGCGCCAGCAGCGGATTGGACTACGAGCAGTACTTC
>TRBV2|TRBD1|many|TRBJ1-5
CASSEETGRSNQPQHF
TGTGCCAGCAGTGAGGAGACAGGGAGAAGCAATCAGCCCCAGCATTTT
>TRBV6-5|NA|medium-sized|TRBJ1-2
CASSYSRRGDNYGYTF
TGTGCCAGCAGTTACTCCCGACGGGGGGATAACTATGGCTACACCTTC
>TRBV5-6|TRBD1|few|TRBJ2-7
CASSAGGSFYEQYF
TGTGCCAGCAGCGCAGGGGGTAGTTTCTACGAGCAGTACTTC
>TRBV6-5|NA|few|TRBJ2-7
CASSGNTGLVRYEQYF
TGTGCCAGCAGCGGGAATACAGGGCTGGTTCGATACGAGCAGTACTTC
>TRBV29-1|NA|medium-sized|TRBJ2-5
CSVGPLGVETQYF
TGCAGCGTTGGTCCTTTGGGGGTAGAGACCCAGTACTTC
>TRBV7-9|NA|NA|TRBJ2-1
CAGSLMSVQNEQFF
TGTGCCGGCAGCTTAATGTCTGTACAAAATGAGCAGTTCTTC
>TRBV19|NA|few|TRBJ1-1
CASSMGQMNTEAFF
TGTGCCAGTAGTATGGGGCAGATGAACACTGAAGCTTTCTTT
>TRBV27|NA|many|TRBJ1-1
CASSLRGGEAFF
TGTGCCAGCAGTTTACGGGGAGGTGAAGCTTTCTTT
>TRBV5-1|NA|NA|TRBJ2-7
CASSGGTVISYEQYF
TGCGCCAGCAGCGGCGGGACGGTGATTTCCTACGAGCAGTACTTC
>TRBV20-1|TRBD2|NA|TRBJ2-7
CSAAPWRGFYEQYF
TGCAGTGCTGCGCCTTGGCGGGGGTTCTACGAGCAGTACTTC
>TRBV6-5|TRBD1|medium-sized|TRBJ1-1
CASRGGQPYTEAFF
TGTGCCAGCAGGGGGGGACAGCCCTACACTGAAGCTTTCTTT
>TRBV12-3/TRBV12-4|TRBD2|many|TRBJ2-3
CASSSSGGTQYF
TGTGCCAGCAGTTCCTCGGGGGGTACGCAGTATTTT